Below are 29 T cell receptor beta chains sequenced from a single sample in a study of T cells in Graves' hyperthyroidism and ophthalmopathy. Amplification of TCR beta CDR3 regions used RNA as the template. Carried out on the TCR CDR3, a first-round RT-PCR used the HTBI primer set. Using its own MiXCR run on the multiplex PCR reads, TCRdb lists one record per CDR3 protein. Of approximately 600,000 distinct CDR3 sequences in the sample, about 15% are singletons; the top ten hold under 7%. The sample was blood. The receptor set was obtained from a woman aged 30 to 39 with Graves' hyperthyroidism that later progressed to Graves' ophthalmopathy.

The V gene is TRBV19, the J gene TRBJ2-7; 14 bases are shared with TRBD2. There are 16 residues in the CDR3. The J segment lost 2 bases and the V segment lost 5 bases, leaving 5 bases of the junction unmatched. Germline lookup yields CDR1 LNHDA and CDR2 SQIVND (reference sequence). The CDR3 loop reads CASSGTSGRGTYEQYF. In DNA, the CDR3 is TGTGCCAGTAGTGGGACTAGCGGGAGAGGCACCTACGAGCAGTACTTC.

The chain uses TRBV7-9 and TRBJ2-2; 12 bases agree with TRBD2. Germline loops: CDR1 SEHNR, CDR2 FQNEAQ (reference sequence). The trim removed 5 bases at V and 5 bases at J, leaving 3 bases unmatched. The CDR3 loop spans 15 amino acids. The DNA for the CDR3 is TGTGCCAGCAGCCCTAGCGGGAGGGAAACCGGGGAGCTGTTTTTT. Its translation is CASSPSGRETGELFF. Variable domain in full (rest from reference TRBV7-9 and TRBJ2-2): DTGVSQNPRHKITKRGQNVTFRCDPISEHNRLYWYRQTLGQGPEFLTYFQNEAQLEKSRLLSDRFSAERPKGSFSTLEIQRTEQGDSAMYLCASSPSGRETGELFFGEGSRLTVL.

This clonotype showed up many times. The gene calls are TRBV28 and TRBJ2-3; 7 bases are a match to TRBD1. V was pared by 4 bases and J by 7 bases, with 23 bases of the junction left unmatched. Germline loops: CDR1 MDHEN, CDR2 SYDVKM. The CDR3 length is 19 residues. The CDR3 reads CASSYISRQGFEATNTQYF. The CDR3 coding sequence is TGTGCCAGCAGTTACATAAGCCGACAGGGATTTGAAGCGACTAATACGCAGTATTTT.

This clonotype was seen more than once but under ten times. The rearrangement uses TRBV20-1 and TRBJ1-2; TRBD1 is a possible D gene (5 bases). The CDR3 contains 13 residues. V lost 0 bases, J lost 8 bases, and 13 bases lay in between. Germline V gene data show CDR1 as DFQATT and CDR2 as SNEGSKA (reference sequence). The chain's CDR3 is CSARDSGGEGYTF. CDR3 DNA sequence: TGCAGTGCTAGAGATAGTGGGGGTGAGGGCTACACCTTC.

As DNA, the CDR3 is TGTGCCAGCAGCCAAGATAGCGGGGGCTTTAACTATGGCTACACCTTC. This sequence encodes CASSQDSGGFNYGYTF. V gene TRBV14 combines with J gene TRBJ1-2; D is perhaps TRBD1 (6 bases). Trimming stripped 0 bases from V and 1 base from J, with 12 bases between. Germline CDR1 reads SGHDN; CDR2 reads FVKESK. CDR3 length: 16 residues.

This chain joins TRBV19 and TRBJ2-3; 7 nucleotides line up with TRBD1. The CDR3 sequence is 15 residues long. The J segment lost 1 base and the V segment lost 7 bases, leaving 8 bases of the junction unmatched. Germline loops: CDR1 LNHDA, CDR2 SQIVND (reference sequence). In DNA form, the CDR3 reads TGTGCCAGTAAAAAGGGGGCTTGGGGCACAGATACGCAGTATTTT. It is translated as CASKKGAWGTDTQYF.

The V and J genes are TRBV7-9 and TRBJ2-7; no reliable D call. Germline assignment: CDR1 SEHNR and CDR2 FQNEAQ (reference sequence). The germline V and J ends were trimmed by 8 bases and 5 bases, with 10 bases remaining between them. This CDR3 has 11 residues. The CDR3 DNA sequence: TGTGCCAGCCCCAGGATGGACGAGCAGTACTTC. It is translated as CASPRMDEQYF.

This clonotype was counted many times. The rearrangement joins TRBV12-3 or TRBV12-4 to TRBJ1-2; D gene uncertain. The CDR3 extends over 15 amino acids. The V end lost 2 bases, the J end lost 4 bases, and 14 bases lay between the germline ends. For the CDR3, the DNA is TGTGCCAGCAGTTTATCGGGGAAGGTTGGCTATGGCTACACCTTC. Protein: CASSLSGKVGYGYTF.

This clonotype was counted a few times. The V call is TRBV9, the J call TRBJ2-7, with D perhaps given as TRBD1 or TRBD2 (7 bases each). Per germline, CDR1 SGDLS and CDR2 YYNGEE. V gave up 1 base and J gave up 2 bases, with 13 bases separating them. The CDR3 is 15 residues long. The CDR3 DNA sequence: TGTGCCAGCAGCGTAAGGGGGCGGGGGCCCTACGAGCAGTACTTC. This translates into CASSVRGRGPYEQYF.

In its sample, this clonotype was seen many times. In nucleotides, the CDR3 is TGTGCCAGCAGCCCCGACAGCCTCAATCAGCCCCAGCATTTT. Translating gives CASSPDSLNQPQHF. V and J are TRBV5-5 and TRBJ1-5, with D perhaps matching TRBD1 (5 bases). V lost 4 bases to trimming and J lost 3 bases, with 11 bases between them. The CDR3 loop spans 14 amino acids. CDR1 and CDR2 (germline): SGHKS, YYEKEE (reference sequence).

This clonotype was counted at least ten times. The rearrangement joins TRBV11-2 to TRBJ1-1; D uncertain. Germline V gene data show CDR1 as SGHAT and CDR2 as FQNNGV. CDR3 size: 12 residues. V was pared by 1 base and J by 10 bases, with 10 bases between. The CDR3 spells CASSLGAGGAFF. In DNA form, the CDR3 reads TGTGCCAGCAGCTTAGGGGCGGGAGGAGCTTTCTTT.

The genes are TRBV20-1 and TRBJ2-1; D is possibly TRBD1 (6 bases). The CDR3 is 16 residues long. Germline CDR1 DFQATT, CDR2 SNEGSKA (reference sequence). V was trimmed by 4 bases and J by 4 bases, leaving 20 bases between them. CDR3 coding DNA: TGCAGTGCTAAGGAGCGCAGGGGTTCCAGATACAATGAGCAGTTCTTC. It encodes CSAKERRGSRYNEQFF.

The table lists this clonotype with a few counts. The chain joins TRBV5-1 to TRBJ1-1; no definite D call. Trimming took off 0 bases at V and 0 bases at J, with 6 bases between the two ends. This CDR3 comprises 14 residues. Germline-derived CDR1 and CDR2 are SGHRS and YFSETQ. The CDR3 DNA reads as TGCGCCAGCAGCTTGGCCAGCCTGAACACTGAAGCTTTCTTT. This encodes CASSLASLNTEAFF.

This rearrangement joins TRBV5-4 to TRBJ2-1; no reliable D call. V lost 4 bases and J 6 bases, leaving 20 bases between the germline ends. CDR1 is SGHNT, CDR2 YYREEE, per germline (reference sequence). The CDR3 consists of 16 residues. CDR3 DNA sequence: TGTGCCAGCAGCGAGATAAAAAAGGGCTTTGGCAATGAGCAGTTCTTC. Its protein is CASSEIKKGFGNEQFF.

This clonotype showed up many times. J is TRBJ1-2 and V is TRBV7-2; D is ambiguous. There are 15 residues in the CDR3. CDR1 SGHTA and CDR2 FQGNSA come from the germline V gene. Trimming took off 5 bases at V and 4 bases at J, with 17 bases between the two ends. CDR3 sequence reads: CASSPDGRPSYGYTF. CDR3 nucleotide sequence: TGTGCCAGCAGCCCAGACGGGCGCCCCTCCTATGGCTACACCTTC.

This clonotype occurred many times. This CDR3 reads CASSLALREVVNEQFF. The CDR3 bases are TGTGCCAGCAGCTTAGCGTTGCGGGAGGTGGTCAATGAGCAGTTCTTC. The chain uses TRBV7-8 and TRBJ2-1; 8 bases match TRBD2. Germline values: CDR1 SGHVS, CDR2 FQNEAQ. This CDR3 is built from 16 residues. J gave up 6 bases and V 0 bases, and 7 bases lay outside the gene matches.

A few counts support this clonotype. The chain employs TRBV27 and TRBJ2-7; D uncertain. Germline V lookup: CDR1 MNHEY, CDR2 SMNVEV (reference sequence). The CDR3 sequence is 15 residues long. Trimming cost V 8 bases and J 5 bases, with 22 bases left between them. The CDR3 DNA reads TGTGCCAGCCGGAATGGGGTTGGTAATTGGAACGAGCAGTACTTC. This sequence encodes CASRNGVGNWNEQYF.

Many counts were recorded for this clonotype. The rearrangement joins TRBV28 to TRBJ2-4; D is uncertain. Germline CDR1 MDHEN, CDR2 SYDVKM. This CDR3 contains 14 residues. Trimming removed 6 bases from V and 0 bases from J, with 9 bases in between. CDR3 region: CASRTVLAKNIQYF. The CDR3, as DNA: TGTGCCAGCAGAACAGTCCTAGCCAAAAACATTCAGTACTTC. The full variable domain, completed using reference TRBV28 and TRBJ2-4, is DVKVTQSSRYLVKRTGEKVFLECVQDMDHENMFWYRQDPGLGLRLIYFSYDVKMKEKGDIPEGYSVSREKKERFSLILESASTNQTSMYLCASRTVLAKNIQYFGAGTRLSVL.

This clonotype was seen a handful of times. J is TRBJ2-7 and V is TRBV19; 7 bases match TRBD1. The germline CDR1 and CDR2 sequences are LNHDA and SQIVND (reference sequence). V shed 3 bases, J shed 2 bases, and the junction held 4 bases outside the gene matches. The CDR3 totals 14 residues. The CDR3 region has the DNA TGTGCCAGTAGTATTGGTGGGACAGCCTACGAGCAGTACTTC. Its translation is CASSIGGTAYEQYF. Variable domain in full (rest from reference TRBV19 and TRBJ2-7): DGGITQSPKYLFRKEGQNVTLSCEQNLNHDAMYWYRQDPGQGLRLIYYSQIVNDFQKGDIAEGYSVSREKKESFPLTVTSAQKNPTAFYLCASSIGGTAYEQYFGPGTRLTVT.

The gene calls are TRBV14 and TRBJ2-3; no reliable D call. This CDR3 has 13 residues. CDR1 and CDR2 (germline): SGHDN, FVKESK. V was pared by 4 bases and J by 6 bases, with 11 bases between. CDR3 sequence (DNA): TGTGCCAGCAGCCCTTGGCTATTTGATACGCAGTATTTT. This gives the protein CASSPWLFDTQYF.

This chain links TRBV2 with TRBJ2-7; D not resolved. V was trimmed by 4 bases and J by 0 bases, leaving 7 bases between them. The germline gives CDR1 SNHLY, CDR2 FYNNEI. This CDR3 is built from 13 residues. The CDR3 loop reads CASSAPDSYEQYF. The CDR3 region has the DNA TGTGCCAGCAGTGCCCCGGACTCCTACGAGCAGTACTTC.

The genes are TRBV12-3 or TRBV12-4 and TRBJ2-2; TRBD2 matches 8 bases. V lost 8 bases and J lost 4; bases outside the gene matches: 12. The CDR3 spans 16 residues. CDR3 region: CASFLGPRGGTGELFF. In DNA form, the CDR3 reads TGTGCCAGCTTCCTAGGGCCCCGGGGGGGCACCGGGGAGCTGTTTTTT.

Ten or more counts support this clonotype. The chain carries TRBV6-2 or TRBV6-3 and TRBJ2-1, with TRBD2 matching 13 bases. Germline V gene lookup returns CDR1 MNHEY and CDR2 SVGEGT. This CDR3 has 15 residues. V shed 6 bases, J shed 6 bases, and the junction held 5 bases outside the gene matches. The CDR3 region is CASSLTSGRSNEQFF. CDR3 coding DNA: TGTGCCAGCAGCCTGACTAGCGGGAGGTCCAATGAGCAGTTCTTC.

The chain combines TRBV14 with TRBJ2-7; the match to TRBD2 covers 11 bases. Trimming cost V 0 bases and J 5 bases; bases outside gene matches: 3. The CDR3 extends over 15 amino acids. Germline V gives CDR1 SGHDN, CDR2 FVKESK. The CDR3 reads CASSQDLTSGNEQYF. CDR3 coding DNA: TGTGCCAGCAGCCAAGATTTGACTAGCGGGAACGAGCAGTACTTC.

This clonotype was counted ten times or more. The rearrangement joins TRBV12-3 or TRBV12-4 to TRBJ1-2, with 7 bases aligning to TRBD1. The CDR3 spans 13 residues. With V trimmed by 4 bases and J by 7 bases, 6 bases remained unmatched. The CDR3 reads CASSWTGGAGYTF. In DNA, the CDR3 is TGTGCCAGCAGTTGGACAGGTGGAGCTGGCTACACCTTC.

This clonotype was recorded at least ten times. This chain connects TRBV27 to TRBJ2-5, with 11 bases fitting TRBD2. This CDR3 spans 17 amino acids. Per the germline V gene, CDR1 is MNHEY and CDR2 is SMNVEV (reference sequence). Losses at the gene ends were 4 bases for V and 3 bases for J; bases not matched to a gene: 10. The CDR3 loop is CASSSQQVAGGEETQYF. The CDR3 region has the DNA TGTGCCAGCAGTTCGCAGCAGGTAGCGGGAGGGGAAGAGACCCAGTACTTC.

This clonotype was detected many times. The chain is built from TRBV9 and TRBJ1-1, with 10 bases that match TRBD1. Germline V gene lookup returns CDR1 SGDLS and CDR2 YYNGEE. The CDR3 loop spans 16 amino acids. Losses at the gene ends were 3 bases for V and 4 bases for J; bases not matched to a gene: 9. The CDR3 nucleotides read TGTGCCAGCAGCGCTCAAGCGGGGGACAGGGGCACTGAAGCTTTCTTT. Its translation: CASSAQAGDRGTEAFF.

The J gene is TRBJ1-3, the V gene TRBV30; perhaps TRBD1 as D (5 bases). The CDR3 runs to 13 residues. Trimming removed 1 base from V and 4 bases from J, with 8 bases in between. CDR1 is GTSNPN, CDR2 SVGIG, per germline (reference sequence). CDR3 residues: CAWSAGRGNTIYF. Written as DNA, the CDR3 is TGTGCCTGGAGTGCGGGACGAGGAAACACCATATATTTT.

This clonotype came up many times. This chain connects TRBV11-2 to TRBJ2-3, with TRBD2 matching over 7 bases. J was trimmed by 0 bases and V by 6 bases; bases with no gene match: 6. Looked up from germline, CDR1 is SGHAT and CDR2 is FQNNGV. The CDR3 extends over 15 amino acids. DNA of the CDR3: TGTGCCAGCAGGGGGGGGGGACTCAGCACAGATACGCAGTATTTT. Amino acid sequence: CASRGGGLSTDTQYF.